This T cell receptor beta chain was profiled in a study of relationships among human T cell subsets. Semiquantitative ARM-PCR amplified T cell receptor alpha and beta CDR3 regions from mRNA. Tagged nested gene-specific primers were used first, then communal superprimers amplified exponentially. Exonuclease cleared nested primers, then first-round products were reamplified. TCRdb ran MiXCR on the multiplex PCR reads and lists one entry per CDR3 protein. The table lists 10,000 to 15,000 distinct CDR3 sequences, around 70% of them singletons, with about 27% in the top ten. The Th1 cells were the flow-through after CD25, CD56 and CD294 bead selections. From germline, CDR1 is SGHAT and CDR2 FQDESV (reference sequence). Losses at the gene ends were 7 bases for V and 0 bases for J; bases not matched to a gene: 5. The CDR3 spans 14 residues. This clonotype was seen more than once but under ten times.

The sequence derives from a man between 40 and 49 years old in good health. The sample consisted of CD4+ Th1 cells sorted from blood. This chain joins TRBV11-1 and TRBJ2-7, with 8 bases aligning to TRBD1. CDR3 sequence (DNA): TGTGCCAGCACCCCACAGGGGGGCTCCTACGAGCAGTACTTC. This gives the protein CASTPQGGSYEQYF.